Listed below are T cell receptor beta chains from one sample, sequenced in a study of cytomegalovirus exposure and HLA in healthy donors. The data were produced by immunoSEQ multiplex PCR, yet TCRdb's version contains in-frame clones alone and is incomplete. The table has about 110,000 clones, roughly 76% seen once; the top ten hold more than 6%. The material sequenced was PBMCs. Receptor source: a woman in her forties or fifties in good health and CMV-seropositive. Both conserved end residues are part of each CDR3. Fields, in order: V gene, J gene, clone size, D gene, CDR3 protein, CDR3 DNA. A D gene is named only where the DNA matches it firmly. Some rows have no size entry. The others give once, few or many, or a class for an expanded clone.

V: TRBV19; J: TRBJ2-3; size: .; D: .; CDR3: CASRPGLFGTDTQYF; DNA: TGTGCCAGTAGGCCGGGACTTTTTGGCACAGATACGCAGTATTTT
V: TRBV19; J: TRBJ1-5; size: .; D: .; CDR3: CASSIDGRGGQPQHF; DNA: TGTGCCAGTAGTATAGACGGGAGGGGAGGTCAGCCCCAGCATTTT
V: TRBV9; J: TRBJ2-3; size: once; D: TRBD2; CDR3: CASSARLAGSTDTQYF; DNA: TGTGCCAGCAGCGCCCGACTAGCGGGTAGCACAGATACGCAGTATTTT
V: TRBV29-1; J: TRBJ2-7; size: .; D: .; CDR3: CSGRLQITDICEQYF; DNA: TGCAGCGGCAGACTACAGATAACCGACATCTGCGAGCAGTACTTC
V: TRBV19; J: TRBJ2-1; size: .; D: .; CDR3: CASSIDDNYNEQFF; DNA: TGTGCCAGTAGTATAGACGACAACTACAATGAGCAGTTCTTC
V: TRBV18; J: TRBJ2-1; size: .; D: .; CDR3: CASSERRQYNEQFF; DNA: TGTGCCAGCTCAGAGAGGCGACAGTACAATGAGCAGTTCTTC
V: TRBV7-2; J: TRBJ2-1; size: .; D: .; CDR3: CASSLSQGLEQFF; DNA: TGTGCCAGCAGCTTAAGCCAGGGGCTTGAGCAGTTCTTC
V: TRBV11-2; J: TRBJ2-2; size: .; D: .; CDR3: CASSLVPSEYTGELFF; DNA: TGTGCCAGCAGCTTAGTTCCGAGCGAATACACCGGGGAGCTGTTTTTT
V: TRBV11-3; J: TRBJ2-1; size: few; D: .; CDR3: CASSSGLAPSEQFF; DNA: TGTGCCAGCAGCTCGGGACTGGCTCCGAGTGAGCAGTTCTTC
V: TRBV18; J: TRBJ1-2; size: .; D: .; CDR3: CASSPLRDGNNYGYTF; DNA: TGTGCCAGCTCACCACTTCGCGACGGGAATAACTATGGCTACACCTTC
V: TRBV7-8; J: TRBJ2-5; size: .; D: TRBD2; CDR3: CASSFRTSGGETQYF; DNA: TGTGCCAGCAGCTTCCGGACTAGCGGGGGAGAGACCCAGTACTTC
V: TRBV7-2; J: TRBJ1-2; size: .; D: TRBD1; CDR3: CASSLTGTGPYYGYTF; DNA: TGTGCCAGCAGCTTAACGGGGACAGGGCCCTACTATGGCTACACCTTC
V: TRBV4-3; J: TRBJ2-7; size: few; D: .; CDR3: CASSQGGYEQYF; DNA: TGCGCCAGCAGCCAAGGAGGCTACGAGCAGTACTTC
V: TRBV11-3; J: TRBJ2-3; size: .; D: .; CDR3: CASSLLGASTDTQYF; DNA: TGTGCCAGCAGCTTACTTGGGGCAAGCACAGATACGCAGTATTTT
V: TRBV5-1; J: TRBJ1-2; size: .; D: .; CDR3: CASSSPGRGLNYGYTF; DNA: TGCGCCAGCAGCTCACCGGGGAGGGGACTTAACTATGGCTACACCTTC
V: TRBV6-5; J: TRBJ2-3; size: few; D: .; CDR3: CASSYSAGGDTQYF; DNA: TGTGCCAGCAGTTACTCGGCAGGGGGGGATACGCAGTATTTT
V: TRBV5-1; J: TRBJ2-2; size: .; D: TRBD1; CDR3: CASSLGQVATGELFF; DNA: TGCGCCAGCAGCCTGGGACAGGTGGCCACCGGGGAGCTGTTTTTT
V: TRBV1; J: TRBJ2-1; size: many; D: .; CDR3: CTSSQVGRLSGIGDEQFF; DNA: TGCACCAGCAGCCAAGTAGGGCGACTTAGCGGGATCGGGGATGAGCAGTTCTTC
V: TRBV28; J: TRBJ1-5; size: few; D: .; CDR3: CASSLEGSNQPQHF; DNA: TGTGCCAGCAGTTTAGAGGGAAGCAATCAGCCCCAGCATTTT
V: TRBV25-1; J: TRBJ2-3; size: .; D: .; CDR3: CASSEGGWEADTQYF; DNA: TGTGCCAGCAGTGAAGGAGGGTGGGAGGCAGATACGCAGTATTTT
V: TRBV5-4; J: TRBJ2-1; size: few; D: TRBD2; CDR3: CASTPSAGRDNEQFF; DNA: TGTGCCAGCACCCCTTCAGCCGGGAGGGACAATGAGCAGTTCTTC
V: TRBV29-1; J: TRBJ1-4; size: .; D: TRBD1; CDR3: CSVVGQGSEKLFF; DNA: TGCAGCGTTGTGGGACAGGGTAGTGAAAAACTGTTTTTT
V: TRBV9; J: TRBJ2-5; size: .; D: .; CDR3: CASSVSGERETQYF; DNA: TGTGCCAGCAGCGTATCTGGGGAGAGGGAGACCCAGTACTTC
V: TRBV5-1; J: TRBJ2-4; size: .; D: .; CDR3: CASSLEPLGKNIQYF; DNA: TGCGCCAGCAGCCTAGAGCCCCTAGGCAAAAACATTCAGTACTTC
V: TRBV15; J: TRBJ2-7; size: .; D: .; CDR3: CATSNYTIPYEQYF; DNA: TGTGCCACCAGCAACTATACTATTCCCTACGAGCAGTACTTC
V: TRBV15; J: TRBJ2-2; size: .; D: .; CDR3: CATSRDPRQATNTGELFF; DNA: TGTGCCACCAGCAGAGATCCGCGACAGGCCACGAACACCGGGGAGCTGTTTTTT
V: TRBV7-9; J: TRBJ1-5; size: .; D: .; CDR3: CASSPGTGNQPQHF; DNA: TGTGCCAGCAGCCCAGGAACGGGGAATCAGCCCCAGCATTTT
V: TRBV13; J: TRBJ2-5; size: .; D: TRBD2; CDR3: CASSVRLAGGWQETQYF; DNA: TGTGCCAGCAGCGTACGACTAGCGGGAGGTTGGCAAGAGACCCAGTACTTC
V: TRBV12-5; J: TRBJ1-2; size: .; D: .; CDR3: CASGPPGGAYGYTF; DNA: TGTGCTAGTGGTCCCCCGGGGGGCGCGTATGGCTACACCTTC
V: TRBV19; J: TRBJ2-7; size: .; D: .; CDR3: CASSLSGAYEQYF; DNA: TGTGCCAGTAGCCTTTCAGGGGCCTACGAGCAGTACTTC
V: TRBV6-6; J: TRBJ2-3; size: .; D: .; CDR3: CASSYAQPRHTDTQYF; DNA: TGTGCCAGCAGTTACGCGCAACCTCGACACACAGATACGCAGTATTTT
V: TRBV6-6; J: TRBJ2-7; size: few; D: .; CDR3: CASSPRRGLYEQYF; DNA: TGTGCCAGCAGCCCCCGTCGGGGACTCTACGAGCAGTACTTC
V: TRBV21-1; J: TRBJ2-2; size: .; D: .; CDR3: CASSTLAEYTGELFF; DNA: TGTGCCAGCAGCACGCTAGCGGAGTACACCGGGGAGCTGTTTTTT
V: TRBV19; J: TRBJ1-6; size: .; D: .; CDR3: CASRRSESPLHF; DNA: TGTGCCAGTAGGAGGAGCGAATCACCCCTCCACTTT
V: TRBV7-8; J: TRBJ2-7; size: .; D: .; CDR3: CASSRTGRGYEQYF; DNA: TGTGCCAGCAGCCGGACAGGGAGGGGATACGAGCAGTACTTC
V: TRBV29-1; J: TRBJ2-7; size: .; D: TRBD1; CDR3: CSVHGGQDEQYF; DNA: TGCAGCGTCCACGGGGGACAGGACGAGCAGTACTTC
V: TRBV5-4; J: TRBJ2-7; size: .; D: TRBD2; CDR3: CASSRLAGVSYEQYF; DNA: TGTGCCAGCAGCCGACTAGCGGGGGTCTCCTACGAGCAGTACTTC
V: TRBV7-2; J: TRBJ1-2; size: few; D: TRBD1; CDR3: CASSFGTGRLWVNGYTF; DNA: TGTGCCAGCAGCTTCGGGACAGGGAGACTATGGGTCAATGGCTACACCTTC
V: TRBV7-6; J: TRBJ2-5; size: .; D: .; CDR3: CASSRWREAQETQYF; DNA: TGTGCCAGCAGCCGTTGGCGGGAAGCTCAAGAGACCCAGTACTTC
V: TRBV18; J: TRBJ2-1; size: .; D: .; CDR3: CASSPLRTEGNEQFF; DNA: TGTGCCAGCTCACCACTTCGGACAGAGGGTAATGAGCAGTTCTTC
V: TRBV19; J: TRBJ1-1; size: .; D: TRBD1; CDR3: CASRGLTGRAFF; DNA: TGTGCCAGTAGGGGTCTGACAGGGCGGGCTTTCTTT
V: TRBV10-3; J: TRBJ1-6; size: .; D: .; CDR3: CAISESPGIDSPLHF; DNA: TGTGCCATCAGTGAGTCCCCAGGGATAGACTCACCCCTCCACTTT
V: TRBV10-3; J: TRBJ2-7; size: .; D: .; CDR3: CAISSGLVSYEQYF; DNA: TGTGCCATCAGCTCCGGACTGGTATCCTACGAGCAGTACTTC
V: TRBV5-1; J: TRBJ1-1; size: .; D: .; CDR3: CASSLEIGEAFF; DNA: TGCGCCAGCAGCTTGGAGATTGGCGAAGCTTTCTTT
V: TRBV7-2; J: TRBJ1-5; size: .; D: .; CDR3: CASSLTRAQPQHF; DNA: TGTGCCAGCAGCTTAACCAGGGCTCAGCCCCAGCATTTT
V: TRBV20-1; J: TRBJ2-3; size: .; D: .; CDR3: CSARIADTQYF; DNA: TGCAGTGCTAGAATAGCGGATACGCAGTATTTT
V: TRBV10-3; J: TRBJ2-7; size: .; D: .; CDR3: CAISEGEAGPSYEQYF; DNA: TGTGCCATCAGTGAGGGGGAGGCGGGACCATCCTACGAGCAGTACTTC
V: TRBV11-2; J: TRBJ2-7; size: once; D: .; CDR3: CASSRDTYYEQYF; DNA: TGTGCCAGCAGTCGGGACACGTACTACGAGCAGTACTTC
V: TRBV4-1; J: TRBJ2-7; size: .; D: .; CDR3: CASSHRSPPYEQYF; DNA: TGCGCCAGCAGCCACCGGTCTCCTCCCTACGAGCAGTACTTC
V: TRBV19; J: TRBJ1-2; size: .; D: .; CDR3: CASSMALGQGGYTF; DNA: TGTGCCAGTAGTATGGCCCTAGGACAAGGCGGCTACACCTTC
V: TRBV29-1; J: TRBJ1-1; size: .; D: TRBD1; CDR3: CSVVGQGAEAFF; DNA: TGCAGCGTTGTTGGACAGGGGGCTGAAGCTTTCTTT
V: TRBV6-1; J: TRBJ2-1; size: .; D: TRBD1; CDR3: CASSEWEVRGRGEQFF; DNA: TGTGCCAGCAGTGAATGGGAGGTCAGGGGGCGCGGTGAGCAGTTCTTC
V: TRBV6-6; J: TRBJ1-6; size: .; D: .; CDR3: CASSYATDNSPLHF; DNA: TGTGCCAGCAGTTATGCGACAGATAATTCACCCCTCCACTTT
V: TRBV10-3; J: TRBJ2-1; size: .; D: TRBD2; CDR3: CAIGLAGVYNEQFF; DNA: TGTGCCATAGGACTAGCGGGAGTATACAATGAGCAGTTCTTC
V: TRBV2; J: TRBJ2-6; size: .; D: TRBD1; CDR3: CARDHRDRGSGANVLTF; DNA: TGTGCCAGGGACCACCGGGACAGGGGCTCTGGGGCCAACGTCCTGACTTTC
V: TRBV7-6; J: TRBJ1-1; size: .; D: TRBD1; CDR3: CASSIQGAGEAFF; DNA: TGTGCCAGCAGCATTCAGGGGGCTGGTGAAGCTTTCTTT
V: TRBV2; J: TRBJ2-3; size: .; D: TRBD2; CDR3: CATASGSESDTQYF; DNA: TGTGCCACAGCTAGCGGGAGTGAGTCAGATACGCAGTATTTT
V: TRBV5-5; J: TRBJ1-4; size: .; D: TRBD1; CDR3: CASSSPRDSLEKLFF; DNA: TGTGCCAGCAGCAGCCCCCGGGACAGCCTAGAAAAACTGTTTTTT
V: TRBV6-5; J: TRBJ2-3; size: .; D: .; CDR3: CASSWSTHTQYF; DNA: TGTGCCAGCAGTTGGTCGACACATACGCAGTATTTT
V: TRBV4-1; J: TRBJ2-5; size: .; D: .; CDR3: CASSQALAGQETQYF; DNA: TGCGCCAGCAGCCAAGCCCTTGCGGGACAAGAGACCCAGTACTTC